The sequence of this TCR beta chain was determined in a study of early T cells in non-severe SARS-CoV-2 infection. Study-wide results and caveats: In VDJdb matching, anti-spike CD8 responses were favored while private and CD4 specificities went missing.

V was clipped by 6 bases and J by 4 bases, with 16 bases between them. Per the germline V gene, CDR1 is MNHEY and CDR2 is SMNVEV (reference sequence). This CDR3 has 15 residues. In this sample, this clonotype turned up a few times. Its specificity is unknown. MiXCR was run by TCRdb on the 5' RACE reads, yielding one entry per CDR3 protein. The table shows 65,000 to 95,000 distinct CDR3 sequences, with over 9% occurring only once. Sequenced input: whole blood. The rearrangement joins TRBV27 to TRBJ1-5; D ambiguous. This sequence was found in an adult who was a healthcare worker with PCR-confirmed SARS-CoV-2 infection or an uninfected control (not recorded which). In DNA, the CDR3 is TGTGCCAGCAGCCTTACGAACAGTCCAAATCAGCCCCAGCATTTT. Translated: CASSLTNSPNQPQHF.